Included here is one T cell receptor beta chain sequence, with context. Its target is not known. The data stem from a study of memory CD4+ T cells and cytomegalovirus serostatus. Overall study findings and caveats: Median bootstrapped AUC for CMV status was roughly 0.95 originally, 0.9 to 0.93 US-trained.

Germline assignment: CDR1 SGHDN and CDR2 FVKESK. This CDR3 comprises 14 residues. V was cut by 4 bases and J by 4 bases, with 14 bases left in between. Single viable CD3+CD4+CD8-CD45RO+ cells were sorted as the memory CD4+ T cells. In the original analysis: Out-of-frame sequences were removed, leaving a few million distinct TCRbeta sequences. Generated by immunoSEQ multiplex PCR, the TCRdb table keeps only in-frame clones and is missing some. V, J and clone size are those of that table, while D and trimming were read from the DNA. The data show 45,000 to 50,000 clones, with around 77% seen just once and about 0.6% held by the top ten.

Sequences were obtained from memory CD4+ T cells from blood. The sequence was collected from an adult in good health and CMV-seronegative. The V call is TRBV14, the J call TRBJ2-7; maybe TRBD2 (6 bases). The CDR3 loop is CASSPGRGTYEQYF. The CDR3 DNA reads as TGTGCCAGCAGCCCAGGCCGGGGGACGTACGAGCAGTACTTC.